This T cell receptor beta chain was sequenced in a study of shared clonotypes between healthy human individuals. Study-level results: Clonotypes which were not shared had lower generation probabilities than clonotypes that all four donors shared. Across a few donors, naive CD4 shared around 5.4%, naive CD8 more than 3%, memory CD4 about 2.5%, memory CD8 0.4% to 0.5%.

Naive CD8 cells lacked CD45RO, underwent positive selection for CCR7 and left out terminally differentiated effector memory CD45RA+ cells. Here immunoSEQ multiplex PCR was the method, and the copy in TCRdb shows in-frame clones only, minus some. The sample includes a few million clones, 93% of them seen just once. A word on this clone: Its specificity is not known.

Sequencing input: naive CD8+ T cells from PBMCs. The sequence was collected from a man aged 18 to 29 in good health. Some clones in this sample may be carry-over from other donors' samples.

The CDR3 is CASSPTGDFNQPQHF. The CDR3 nucleotides read TGCGCCAGCAGCCCGACAGGAGACTTCAATCAGCCCCAGCATTTT. The chain links TRBV4-1 to TRBJ1-5; D is perhaps TRBD1 (6 bases). CDR1 and CDR2 from the germline V gene are MGHRA and YSYEKL. The V end lost 4 bases, the J end lost 3 bases, and 13 bases lay between the germline ends. The CDR3 extends over 15 amino acids.